This is a list of T cell receptor beta chains from one sample in a study of blood T cell repertoires in COVID-19. Repertoires were generated with immunoSEQ multiplex PCR, while TCRdb's copy carries only in-frame clones and drops some. In the table there are 110,000 to 150,000 clones, approximately 80% of which are singletons. Material: peripheral blood. These receptor sequences come from a man aged 65-85 years who had recovered from COVID-19. The CDR3 runs from the conserved cysteine through the conserved F or W. The D gene is left open where the match is weak. The listing skips clone size in some rows; elsewhere it reads once, few, many or a size class.

d_call j_call v_call clone_size cdr3_aa cdr3_nt
NA TRBJ2-1 TRBV2 NA CASSGLIEQFF TGTGCCAGCAGCGGGTTGATTGAGCAGTTCTTC
TRBD2 TRBJ2-7 TRBV4-2 NA CASSPQREGYEQYF TGTGCCAGCAGCCCTCAGCGGGAGGGCTACGAGCAGTACTTC
NA TRBJ2-7 TRBV4-3 NA CASSQDRLAPSSSYEQYF TGCGCCAGCAGCCAAGATAGGTTAGCGCCATCGAGCTCCTACGAGCAGTACTTC
NA TRBJ2-7 TRBV30 NA CAWRTRSSYEQYF TGTGCCTGGAGGACTAGGAGCTCCTACGAGCAGTACTTC
NA TRBJ1-6 TRBV6-5 NA CASSTGLGNSPLHF TGTGCCAGCAGTACAGGGTTAGGTAATTCACCCCTCCACTTT
TRBD2 TRBJ2-7 TRBV6-1 NA CASSESGGRWEQYF TGTGCCAGCAGTGAGAGCGGGGGGCGATGGGAGCAGTACTTC
NA TRBJ2-3 TRBV3-1/TRBV3-2 NA CASSQAGTDTQYF TGTGCCAGCAGCCAAGCAGGCACAGATACGCAGTATTTT
NA TRBJ1-2 TRBV28 NA CASSSGQGRVSTF TGTGCCAGCAGTTCCGGGCAGGGGCGAGTTTCCACCTTC
TRBD1 TRBJ2-7 TRBV3-1/TRBV3-2 NA CASSRDSYEQYF TGTGCCAGCAGCCGGGACAGCTACGAGCAGTACTTC
NA TRBJ2-2 TRBV3-1/TRBV3-2 NA CASSQDGGRGSTTGELFF TGTGCCAGCAGCCAAGATGGGGGCAGGGGTTCGACCACCGGGGAGCTGTTTTTT
NA TRBJ2-3 TRBV28 NA CASSFLAATDTQYF TGTGCCAGCAGTTTCCTGGCGGCCACAGATACGCAGTATTTT
NA TRBJ2-7 TRBV29-1 few CSVVGASSGYEQYF TGCAGCGTTGTAGGGGCCAGCAGTGGTTACGAGCAGTACTTC
NA TRBJ1-6 TRBV3-1/TRBV3-2 once CASSQRRDTYNSPLHF TGTGCCAGCAGCCAAAGACGAGACACTTATAATTCACCCCTCCACTTT
TRBD2 TRBJ2-1 TRBV30 NA CAWKGTSGRLSYNEQFF TGTGCCTGGAAGGGGACTAGCGGGAGATTATCCTACAATGAGCAGTTCTTC
TRBD1 TRBJ2-7 TRBV5-4 NA CASSLPTGGHEQYF TGTGCCAGCAGCCTACCGACAGGGGGACACGAGCAGTACTTC
NA TRBJ2-7 TRBV5-1 NA CASSLVTGTPYEQYF TGCGCCAGCAGCTTAGTCACCGGGACTCCTTACGAGCAGTACTTC
NA TRBJ2-3 TRBV5-1 NA CASSTVPRDTQYF TGCGCCAGCAGCACAGTTCCCAGAGATACGCAGTATTTT
NA TRBJ2-7 TRBV6-2/TRBV6-3 NA CASSQGTRYEQYF TGTGCCAGCAGCCAGGGGACACGCTACGAGCAGTACTTC
TRBD1 TRBJ2-7 TRBV3-1/TRBV3-2 NA CASSQDRGGSPWEQYF TGTGCCAGCAGCCAAGATCGAGGGGGCAGCCCTTGGGAGCAGTACTTC
TRBD1 TRBJ2-1 TRBV11-2 NA CASSLLPGQGLHEQFF TGTGCCAGCAGCTTGCTCCCGGGACAGGGGCTCCATGAGCAGTTCTTC
NA TRBJ1-1 TRBV23-1 NA CASLWNTEAFF TGCGCCAGCCTTTGGAACACTGAAGCTTTCTTT
TRBD2 TRBJ2-7 TRBV5-1 NA CASSETSGTYEQYF TGCGCCAGCAGCGAGACTAGCGGGACCTACGAGCAGTACTTC
NA TRBJ1-2 TRBV19 once CASSPRPGPNYGYTF TGTGCCAGTAGTCCTAGGCCAGGGCCGAACTATGGCTACACCTTC
TRBD1 TRBJ1-1 TRBV18 once CASSPQLQGPSEAFF TGTGCCAGCTCACCCCAATTACAGGGGCCCTCTGAAGCTTTCTTT
TRBD1 TRBJ1-2 TRBV28 NA CASSTGQGGGYTF TGTGCCAGCAGTACCGGACAGGGTGGTGGCTACACCTTC
NA TRBJ2-5 TRBV7-2 once CASTMPENQETQYF TGTGCCAGCACCATGCCCGAGAACCAAGAGACCCAGTACTTC
NA TRBJ2-5 TRBV7-8 few CASSPSGIGQGGETQYF TGTGCCAGCAGCCCTAGCGGTATAGGACAGGGAGGAGAGACCCAGTACTTC
NA TRBJ2-7 TRBV15 NA CATSRVVEYEQYF TGTGCCACCAGCAGAGTAGTAGAGTACGAGCAGTACTTC
NA TRBJ2-2 TRBV4-1 NA CASSQLYGELFF TGCGCCAGCAGCCAACTTTACGGGGAGCTGTTTTTT
NA TRBJ2-3 TRBV5-1 NA CASSLTGSTDTQYF TGCGCCAGCAGCTTGACAGGGTCCACAGATACGCAGTATTTT
NA TRBJ2-3 TRBV5-1 NA CASSFAGSTDTQYF TGCGCCAGCAGCTTCGCGGGTAGCACAGATACGCAGTATTTT
TRBD1 TRBJ1-5 TRBV24-1 NA CATSDPPIGTGGNQPQHF TGTGCCACCAGTGATCCCCCTATTGGGACAGGGGGCAATCAGCCCCAGCATTTT
NA TRBJ1-2 TRBV6-5 NA CASRTGYGYTF TGTGCCAGCAGAACAGGGTACGGCTACACCTTC
NA TRBJ2-2 TRBV5-4 NA CASSSLTGARTGELFF TGTGCCAGCAGCTCCCTGACTGGTGCGCGGACCGGGGAGCTGTTTTTT
NA TRBJ1-5 TRBV7-8 NA CASSGENQPQHF TGTGCCAGCTCGGGGGAGAATCAGCCCCAGCATTTT
NA TRBJ2-5 TRBV3-1/TRBV3-2 once CASSQPLTGTETQYF TGTGCCAGCAGCCAACCCCTAACAGGGACCGAGACCCAGTACTTC
TRBD1 TRBJ1-2 TRBV10-3 NA CATQTSDRENGYTF TGTGCCACTCAGACTTCCGACAGGGAGAATGGCTACACCTTC
TRBD1 TRBJ1-5 TRBV19 NA CASSIQGGQPQHF TGTGCCAGTAGTATACAGGGGGGTCAGCCCCAGCATTTT
TRBD1 TRBJ2-3 TRBV24-1 NA CATSDPGQGTDTQYF TGTGCCACCAGTGATCCGGGACAGGGCACAGATACGCAGTATTTT
TRBD2 TRBJ2-3 TRBV7-9 few CASRPNSGRSVDTQYF TGTGCCAGCAGACCGAATAGCGGGAGAAGCGTAGATACGCAGTATTTT
NA TRBJ2-5 TRBV20-1 NA CSARTEETQYF TGCAGTGCCCGGACAGAGGAGACCCAGTACTTC
TRBD1 TRBJ2-7 TRBV7-3 NA CASSRTGGDYEQYF TGTGCCAGCAGCCGGACAGGGGGCGATTACGAGCAGTACTTC
NA TRBJ2-7 TRBV11-2 NA CASSLVSGSYEQYF TGTGCCAGCAGCTTGGTCTCAGGCTCCTACGAGCAGTACTTC
TRBD2 TRBJ2-6 TRBV4-1 NA CASSQDLGALAGRSGANVLTF TGCGCCAGCAGCCAAGATCTTGGCGCACTAGCGGGGCGCTCTGGGGCCAACGTCCTGACTTTC
NA TRBJ1-1 TRBV7-9 NA CASSLEQGMNTEAFF TGTGCCAGCAGCTTAGAGCAGGGGATGAACACTGAAGCTTTCTTT
NA TRBJ1-1 TRBV9 NA CASSVGMTENTEAFF TGTGCCAGCAGCGTAGGGATGACAGAGAACACTGAAGCTTTCTTT
TRBD2 TRBJ2-3 TRBV24-1 NA CATSEGGFGTDTQYF TGTGCCACCAGTGAGGGGGGGTTCGGCACAGATACGCAGTATTTT
NA TRBJ1-3 TRBV5-6 NA CASSFSGNTIYF TGTGCCAGCAGCTTCTCCGGAAACACCATATATTTT